The 12 T cell receptor beta chains listed next were all sequenced from one sample in a study of T cells after yellow fever vaccination. TCRdb re-analysed the 5' RACE reads in MiXCR, keeping a single row per CDR3 protein. The profile shows 46,000 or so distinct CDR3 sequences, more than 6% of them singletons. The material sequenced was PBMCs, either bulk or a sorted T-cell subset (CD4+, CD8+, memory, or dextramer-sorted; not recorded which), taken 45 days after the yellow fever booster vaccination. The receptors were gathered from a man aged 25-40 years who received the YFV17D yellow fever vaccine.

The sample holds many counts of this clonotype. V gene TRBV7-2 combines with J gene TRBJ2-7; 8 positions agree with TRBD1. Germline V lookup: CDR1 SGHTA, CDR2 FQGNSA. The V gene end was trimmed by 4 bases and the J gene end by 4 bases; junction bases not matched to a gene: 9. The CDR3 runs to 15 residues. CDR3 protein: CASSSRAGGLYEQYF. In nucleotides, the CDR3 is TGTGCCAGCAGCTCCCGGGCAGGGGGCCTTTACGAGCAGTACTTC. Supplemented by reference TRBV7-2 and TRBJ2-7, the full variable domain reads GAGVSQSPSNKVTEKGKDVELRCDPISGHTALYWYRQSLGQGLEFLIYFQGNSAPDKSGLPSDRFSAERTGGSVSTLTIQRTQQEDSAVYLCASSSRAGGLYEQYFGPGTRLTVT.

The table lists this clonotype with many counts. The chain has TRBV4-3 and TRBJ2-5; 9 bases fit TRBD2. The junction had 8 bases not matched to a gene; V was cut back by 4 bases and J by 2 bases. The germline V gene encodes CDR1 LGHNA and CDR2 YSLEER. The CDR3 covers 16 residues. In nucleotides, the CDR3 is TGCGCCAGCAGCCCCGGCTCTACTAGCGGGCAAGAGACCCAGTACTTC. It encodes CASSPGSTSGQETQYF.

This clonotype was observed many times. V gene TRBV10-3 combines with J gene TRBJ1-1; D gene uncertain. CDR1 and CDR2 (germline): ENHRY, SYGVKD. The CDR3 length is 12 residues. V shed 4 bases and J shed 6 bases, with 9 bases lying between them. The CDR3 DNA sequence: TGTGCCATCAGTGGGGGAATGGCTGAAGCTTTCTTT. Translation gives CAISGGMAEAFF.

This clonotype was seen many times. The rearrangement uses TRBV18 and TRBJ2-7, with 11 nucleotides matching TRBD2. The CDR3 extends over 14 amino acids. Germline CDR1 reads KGHSH; CDR2 reads LQKENI. J lost 3 bases, V lost 3 bases, and 1 base had no gene match. In nucleotides, the CDR3 is TGTGCCAGCTCACCGGGACTAGCGGACTACGAGCAGTACTTC. Translating it yields CASSPGLADYEQYF.

At least ten counts were recorded for this clonotype. The V and J genes are TRBV7-6 and TRBJ2-1; weak D call: TRBD2 (5 bases). V dropped 9 bases and J dropped 6 bases, with 18 bases sitting between them. The CDR3 has 14 amino acids. Per germline, CDR1 SGHVS and CDR2 FNYEAQ. The CDR3 DNA reads TGTGCCAGTACTCTTAGGGAAGGGAGCAATGAGCAGTTCTTC. Protein product: CASTLREGSNEQFF.

CDR3 in DNA: TGCGCCAGCAGCAAAACAGGGGCCCACGGAAAACTGTTTTTT. Its translation: CASSKTGAHGKLFF. The chain couples TRBV4-1 to TRBJ1-4; 7 nucleotides line up with TRBD1. The CDR3 is 14 amino acids. The junction had 10 bases not matched to a gene; V was cut back by 5 bases and J by 10 bases. The germline V gene has CDR1 MGHRA and CDR2 YSYEKL.

This clonotype was observed at least ten times. This chain uses TRBV20-1 with TRBJ2-2; no firm D call. Looked up from germline, CDR1 is DFQATT and CDR2 is SNEGSKA (reference sequence). V lost 7 bases and J lost 3, with 15 bases in between. The CDR3 runs to 14 residues. The CDR3 DNA reads as TGCAGTGTCAAAGCGACTCTGGACACCGGGGAGCTGTTTTTT. It encodes CSVKATLDTGELFF.

The table lists this clonotype with many counts. The J gene is TRBJ2-3, the V gene TRBV5-1, with TRBD2 matching over 7 bases. In germline, CDR1 is SGHRS, CDR2 YFSETQ. Losses at the gene ends were 3 bases for V and 4 bases for J; bases not matched to a gene: 5. The CDR3 is 14 amino acids. The CDR3 sequence: CASSSQTSSDTQYF. CDR3 nucleotides: TGCGCCAGCAGCTCCCAGACTAGCTCAGATACGCAGTATTTT. Using reference TRBV5-1 and TRBJ2-3 for the parts outside the CDR3, the full variable domain is KAGVTQTPRYLIKTRGQQVTLSCSPISGHRSVSWYQQTPGQGLQFLFEYFSETQRNKGNFPGRFSGRQFSNSRSEMNVSTLELGDSALYLCASSSQTSSDTQYFGPGTRLTVL.

This clonotype was detected a few times. The chain recombines TRBV12-3 or TRBV12-4 with TRBJ2-2, with 8 bases that match TRBD2. V shed 11 bases, J shed 7 bases, and the junction held 24 bases outside the gene matches. This CDR3 region has 18 residues. The CDR3 protein is CAFSPQVGAGVRNGELFF. CDR3 in DNA: TGTGCCTTCAGTCCCCAAGTCGGAGCGGGAGTGAGGAACGGGGAGCTGTTTTTT.

In its sample, this clonotype was seen many times. V usage is TRBV20-1 and J usage is TRBJ2-1, with a possible D match to TRBD2 (6 bases). The CDR3 is 12 amino acids. Germline V lookup: CDR1 DFQATT, CDR2 SNEGSKA (reference sequence). Trimming removed 5 bases at V and 8 bases at J, with 13 bases between. The CDR3 sequence: CSASFTGDEQFF. In DNA, the CDR3 is TGCAGTGCTTCGTTCACGGGAGATGAGCAGTTCTTC.

This clonotype was seen at least ten times. The chain employs TRBV7-8 and TRBJ2-1, with TRBD2 matching over 8 bases. The CDR3 extends over 15 amino acids. V lost 4 bases, J lost 4 bases, and 6 bases stayed unmatched. Germline CDR1 is SGHVS and CDR2 is FQNEAQ. The CDR3, as DNA: TGTGCCAGCAGCTCCAGCGGGAGAGGATACAATGAGCAGTTCTTC. It yields the protein CASSSSGRGYNEQFF.

This clonotype was counted between two and nine times. This chain links TRBV6-1 with TRBJ2-5; 8 positions agree with TRBD1. The CDR3 contains 15 residues. Unmatched junction bases numbered 9, after V lost 4 bases and J lost 5 bases. Looked up from germline, CDR1 is MNHNS and CDR2 is SASEGT. The CDR3, as DNA: TGTGCCAGCAGTGCAGACAGGGGCTCCGTGGAGACCCAGTACTTC. Protein product: CASSADRGSVETQYF.